This entry describes one T cell receptor beta chain. Its antigen is undetermined. This CDR3 has 17 residues. Per the germline V gene, CDR1 is SGDLS and CDR2 is YYNGEE. V trimming: 3 bases; J trimming: 5 bases; junction bases outside the gene matches: 16. This entry belongs to a study of memory CD4+ T cells and cytomegalovirus serostatus. Study-wide findings and caveats: Of under 200 reported CMV TCRbeta sequences, roughly 67 were found in memory CD4+ repertoires.

Sequencing was performed with immunoSEQ multiplex PCR; in TCRdb, only in-frame clones are kept and a portion is missing. The table shows tens of thousands of clones, with more than 75% occurring only once. Single viable CD3+CD4+CD8-CD45RO+ cells were sorted as the memory CD4+ T cells. This receptor was taken from an adult in good health and CMV-seronegative. The sample was memory CD4+ T cells from blood. This rearrangement joins TRBV9 to TRBJ1-2, with 7 bases lining up with TRBD1. CDR3 sequence: CASSAYPGVGGAYGYTF. The CDR3 DNA reads as TGTGCCAGCAGCGCATACCCCGGGGTAGGGGGCGCTTATGGCTACACCTTC.